These 9 T cell receptor beta chains came from one sample sequenced in a study of blood T cell repertoires in COVID-19. Method: immunoSEQ multiplex PCR; TCRdb's copy keeps in-frame clones and lacks some. Among 25,000 to 35,000 clones, approximately 87% were seen once, and the ten largest hold 24%. The sample was peripheral blood. The origin of the receptors is a human donor with active COVID-19. The donor label of this sample is uncertain.

This chain uses TRBV11-2 with TRBJ2-7; 9 positions match TRBD2. CDR1 and CDR2 from the germline V gene are SGHAT and FQNNGV. The CDR3 extends over 15 amino acids. Trimming removed 5 bases from V and 5 bases from J; junction bases left unmatched: 10. CDR3 in amino acids: CASSISGGGPNEQYF. In DNA form, the CDR3 reads TGTGCCAGCAGCATTAGCGGGGGCGGCCCCAACGAGCAGTACTTC.

This clone was seen a few times. The chain recombines TRBV6-1 with TRBJ1-1; unclear D gene. CDR1 is MNHNS and CDR2 is SASEGT in the germline V gene. V was pared by 2 bases and J by 2 bases, with 9 bases between. This CDR3 comprises 14 residues. CDR3 sequence (DNA): TGTGCCAGCAGTGAATCGAACAGAAACACTGAAGCTTTCTTT. Encoded protein: CASSESNRNTEAFF.

This chain joins TRBV19 and TRBJ2-1; TRBD2 aligns across 9 bases. The length of the CDR3 is 13 residues. V was clipped by 7 bases and J by 9 bases; unmatched bases: 7. In germline, CDR1 is LNHDA, CDR2 SQIVND (reference sequence). CDR3 coding DNA: TGTGCCAGTATCGGGACTAGCTTTGGTGAGCAGTTCTTC. It translates to CASIGTSFGEQFF.

V is TRBV6-2 or TRBV6-3 and J is TRBJ1-3; the D is unclear. Germline-derived CDR1 and CDR2 are MNHEY and SVGEGT. CDR3 length equals 16 residues. The V end was cut by 5 bases, the J end by 0 bases, with 14 bases between. The CDR3 is CASSHLIDYSGNTIYF. DNA of the CDR3: TGTGCCAGCAGTCACCTAATAGACTACTCTGGAAACACCATATATTTT.

This chain links TRBV10-3 with TRBJ2-1, with D perhaps TRBD1 (5 bases). The germline V gene encodes CDR1 ENHRY and CDR2 SYGVKD. This CDR3 has 11 amino acids. Trimming cost V 11 bases and J 8 bases, with 13 bases left between them. CDR3 sequence (DNA): TGTGCCTCCTCTCCCAGGGATGAGCAGTTCTTC. This gives the protein CASSPRDEQFF.

The chain carries TRBV7-8 and TRBJ2-1; TRBD2 matches 8 bases. This CDR3 contains 14 residues. The germline V gene encodes CDR1 SGHVS and CDR2 FQNEAQ. V dropped 3 bases and J dropped 3; count of bases not matched to a gene: 1. CDR3 in amino acids: CASSFSGIYNEQFF. CDR3 nucleotide sequence: TGTGCCAGCAGCTTTAGCGGGATCTACAATGAGCAGTTCTTC.

The J gene is TRBJ2-3, the V gene TRBV24-1; no clear D. The CDR3 is made up of 14 amino acids. Trimming cost V 2 bases and J 4 bases, with 9 bases left between them. Germline lookup yields CDR1 KGHDR and CDR2 SFDVKD. This CDR3 reads CATSDSPAADTQYF. CDR3 bases: TGTGCCACCAGTGATTCCCCCGCGGCAGATACGCAGTATTTT.

The CDR3 sequence: CASSLKTSGYNEQFF. CDR3 in DNA: TGTGCCAGCAGCTTAAAGACTAGTGGCTACAATGAGCAGTTCTTC. The rearrangement uses TRBV11-2 and TRBJ2-1, with D possibly matching TRBD2 (6 bases). V was pared by 2 bases and J by 3 bases, with 11 bases between. CDR3 length: 15 amino acids. Germline V lookup: CDR1 SGHAT, CDR2 FQNNGV.

A few counts support this clone. V usage is TRBV2 and J usage is TRBJ2-7; no reliable D call. The length of the CDR3 is 11 residues. V was shortened by 8 bases and J by 6 bases, with 11 bases between the two germline ends. CDR1 is SNHLY, CDR2 FYNNEI, per germline. This CDR3 is CASEYAGEQYF. The CDR3 region has the DNA TGTGCCAGCGAATACGCCGGCGAGCAGTACTTC.